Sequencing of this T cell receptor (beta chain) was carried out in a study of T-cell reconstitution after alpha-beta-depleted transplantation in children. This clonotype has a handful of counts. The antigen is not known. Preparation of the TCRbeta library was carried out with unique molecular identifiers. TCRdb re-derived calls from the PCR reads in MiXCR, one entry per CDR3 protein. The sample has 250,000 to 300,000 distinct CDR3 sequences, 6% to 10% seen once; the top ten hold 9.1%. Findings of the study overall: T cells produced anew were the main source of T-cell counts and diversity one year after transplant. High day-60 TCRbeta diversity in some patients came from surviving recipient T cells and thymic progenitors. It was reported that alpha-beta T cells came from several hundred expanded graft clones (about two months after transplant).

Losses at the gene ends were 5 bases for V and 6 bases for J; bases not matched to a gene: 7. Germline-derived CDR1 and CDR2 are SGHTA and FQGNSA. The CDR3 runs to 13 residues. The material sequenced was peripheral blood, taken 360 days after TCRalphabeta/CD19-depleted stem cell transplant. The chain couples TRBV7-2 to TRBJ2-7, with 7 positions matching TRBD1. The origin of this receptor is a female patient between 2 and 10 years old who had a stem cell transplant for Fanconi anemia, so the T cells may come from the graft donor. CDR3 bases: TGTGCCAGCAGCGTATCCACAGGGGTCGAGCAGTACGTC. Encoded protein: CASSVSTGVEQYV.